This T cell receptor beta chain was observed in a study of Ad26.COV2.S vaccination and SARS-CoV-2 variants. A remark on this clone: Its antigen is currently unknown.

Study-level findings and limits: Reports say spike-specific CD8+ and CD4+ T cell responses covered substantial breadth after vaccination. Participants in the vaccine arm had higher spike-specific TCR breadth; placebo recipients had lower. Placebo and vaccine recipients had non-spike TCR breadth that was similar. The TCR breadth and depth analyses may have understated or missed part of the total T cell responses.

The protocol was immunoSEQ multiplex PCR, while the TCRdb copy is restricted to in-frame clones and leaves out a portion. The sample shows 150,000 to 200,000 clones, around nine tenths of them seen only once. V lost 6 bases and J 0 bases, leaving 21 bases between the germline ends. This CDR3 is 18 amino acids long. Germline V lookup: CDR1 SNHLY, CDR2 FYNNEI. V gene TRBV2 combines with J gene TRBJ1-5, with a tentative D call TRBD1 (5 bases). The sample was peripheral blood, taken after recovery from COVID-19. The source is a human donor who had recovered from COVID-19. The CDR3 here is CASRATGLLSYSNQPQHF. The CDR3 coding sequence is TGTGCCAGCAGGGCCACAGGATTATTAAGTTATAGCAATCAGCCCCAGCATTTT.